A single sample is the source of the 17 T cell receptor beta chains below, sequenced in a study of cytomegalovirus exposure and HLA in healthy donors. With 60 Vbeta and 13 Jbeta primers, the PCR was carried out. Sequenced by immunoSEQ multiplex PCR; TCRdb stores in-frame clones only, minus some. The sample has about 140,000 clones, 70% to 85% seen once. The sequenced sample was PBMCs. The receptors shown here come from a man aged 25-45 years in good health and CMV-seropositive.

The V call is TRBV5-4, the J call TRBJ2-5, with TRBD2 as a possible D gene (6 bases). The CDR3 consists of 15 residues. Deletions cut 1 base from V and 1 base from J, with 11 bases between. The germline CDR1 and CDR2 sequences are SGHNT and YYREEE (reference sequence). The chain's CDR3 is CASSLQSGLQETQYF. Here the CDR3 DNA reads TGTGCCAGCAGCTTGCAGTCGGGACTCCAAGAGACCCAGTACTTC. The full variable domain, its missing parts supplied by reference TRBV5-4 and TRBJ2-5, is ETGVTQSPTHLIKTRGQQVTLRCSSQSGHNTVSWYQQALGQGPQFIFQYYREEENGRGNFPPRFSGLQFPNYSSELNVNALELDDSALYLCASSLQSGLQETQYFGPGTRLLVL.

The rearrangement joins TRBV5-8 to TRBJ1-4; 8 nucleotides match TRBD1. CDR3 length equals 14 residues. Germline CDR1 reads SGHTS; CDR2 reads YDEGEE. J lost 8 bases, V lost 1 base, and 4 bases had no gene match. CDR3 bases: TGTGCCAGCAGCTTGACAGGGGGTTCAGAAAAACTGTTTTTT. It encodes CASSLTGGSEKLFF.

This chain connects TRBV18 to TRBJ1-5; D not certain. The CDR3 spans 16 residues. CDR1 and CDR2 from the germline V gene are KGHSH and LQKENI. Trimming took off 0 bases at V and 2 bases at J, with 11 bases between the two ends. CDR3 nucleotides: TGTGCCAGCTCACCACCCCCCTCCTTTGGCAATCAGCCCCAGCATTTT. Protein sequence: CASSPPPSFGNQPQHF. Full variable domain (missing parts from reference TRBV18 and TRBJ1-5): NAGVMQNPRHLVRRRGQEARLRCSPMKGHSHVYWYRQLPEEGLKFMVYLQKENIIDESGMPKERFSAEFPKEGPSILRIQQVVRGDSAAYFCASSPPPSFGNQPQHFGDGTRLSIL.

This chain joins TRBV28 and TRBJ2-2; maybe TRBD1 (6 bases). This CDR3 is 12 amino acids long. Germline V gene data show CDR1 as MDHEN and CDR2 as SYDVKM. V lost 6 bases to trimming and J lost 8 bases, with 10 bases between them. The CDR3: CASRTGTGELFF. In nucleotides, the CDR3 is TGTGCCAGCAGAACCGGGACAGGGGAGCTGTTTTTT.

DNA of the CDR3: TGTGCCAGCAGTTGGACAGGGGGATATGTTAGTGAAGCTTTCTTT. Its translation is CASSWTGGYVSEAFF. The chain couples TRBV6-6 to TRBJ1-1; 10 nucleotides match TRBD1. The V gene's germline CDR1 is MNHNY and CDR2 SVGAGI (reference sequence). V trimming: 4 bases; J trimming: 7 bases; junction bases outside the gene matches: 9. The CDR3 totals 15 residues.

To note about this clone: Other DNA sequences in the sample encode the same CDR3. The chain recombines TRBV6-1 with TRBJ1-4; D might be TRBD1 (5 bases). V lost 5 bases, J lost 2 bases, and 9 bases lay in between. Germline assignment: CDR1 MNHNS and CDR2 SASEGT. This CDR3 contains 14 residues. In DNA, the CDR3 is TGTGCCAGCAGTCCAGGGTTTACTAATGAAAAACTGTTTTTT. Its translation is CASSPGFTNEKLFF.

This rearrangement joins TRBV5-8 to TRBJ2-5, with 8 bases that match TRBD1. J was trimmed by 7 bases and V by 5 bases; bases with no gene match: 10. The length of the CDR3 is 14 residues. Looked up from germline, CDR1 is SGHTS and CDR2 is YDEGEE. CDR3 residues: CASRPGGEDVTQYF. As DNA, the CDR3 is TGTGCCAGCAGACCAGGGGGCGAAGATGTGACCCAGTACTTC.

The CDR3 loop reads CASSLRAGAYNEQFF. In DNA, the CDR3 is TGTGCCAGCAGTTTGAGGGCAGGGGCCTACAATGAGCAGTTCTTC. This chain joins TRBV27 and TRBJ2-1; TRBD1 might be the D (6 bases). V shed 3 bases and J shed 2 bases, with 11 bases lying between them. CDR1 and CDR2 from the germline V gene are MNHEY and SMNVEV (reference sequence). CDR3 length equals 15 residues.

The chain has TRBV29-1 and TRBJ2-1, with TRBD2 matching 8 bases. Looked up from germline, CDR1 is SQVTM and CDR2 is ANQGSEA. V dropped 1 base and J dropped 5; count of bases not matched to a gene: 13. The CDR3 sequence is 17 residues long. CDR3 sequence: CSVEAGITISGNNEQFF. The CDR3 DNA is TGCAGCGTTGAAGCAGGGATAACAATTAGCGGGAACAATGAGCAGTTCTTC.

Of note for this clone: The junction differs from germline at one of its ends, possibly a read error. The CDR3 DNA follows: TGTGCCAGCAGCCCGTCGTCCCTCGGGGTACTCTTT. This gives the protein CASSPSSLGVLF. The chain uses TRBV7-9 and TRBJ1-1; no clear D gene. The CDR3 contains 12 residues. Germline V gene data show CDR1 as SEHNR and CDR2 as FQNEAQ (reference sequence).

The rearrangement joins TRBV27 to TRBJ2-3; D may be TRBD1 (7 bases). Per germline, CDR1 MNHEY and CDR2 SMNVEV (reference sequence). Trimming cost V 8 bases and J 2 bases, with 14 bases left between them. The CDR3 extends over 14 amino acids. CDR3 DNA: TGTGCCAGCGGAGGGGACAGATACACAGATACGCAGTATTTT. It is translated as CASGGDRYTDTQYF.

Points on this clone: A junction end diverges from the germline sequence, so it may reflect a read error. This chain joins TRBV15 and TRBJ1-2, with TRBD1 matching 7 bases. The CDR3 is made up of 15 amino acids. CDR1 LNHNV and CDR2 YYDKDF come from the germline V gene (reference sequence). CDR3 region: CATSGDRDLVYGYTF. The CDR3 bases are TGTGCCACCAGCGGAGACAGGGATCTCGTTTATGGCTACACCTTC.

This rearrangement joins TRBV19 to TRBJ2-1; D is possibly TRBD2 (7 bases). Germline CDR1 reads LNHDA; CDR2 reads SQIVND (reference sequence). This CDR3 has 15 residues. Trimming removed 6 bases from V and 10 bases from J, with 22 bases in between. CDR3 in DNA: TGTGCCAGTAGCTCGGCAGGGGCGGGGGTAAGGGAGCAGTTCTTC. As protein: CASSSAGAGVREQFF.

The CDR3 here is CASSDSATNEKLFF. The CDR3 DNA reads TGTGCCAGCAGCGACAGTGCAACTAATGAAAAACTGTTTTTT. This chain links TRBV7-9 with TRBJ1-4, with TRBD1 as a possible D gene (5 bases). V was shortened by 5 bases and J by 0 bases, with 7 bases between the two germline ends. CDR1 and CDR2 (germline): SEHNR, FQNEAQ (reference sequence). The CDR3 has 14 amino acids. Full variable domain (rest looked up from reference TRBV7-9 and TRBJ1-4): DTGVSQNPRHKITKRGQNVTFRCDPISEHNRLYWYRQTLGQGPEFLTYFQNEAQLEKSRLLSDRFSAERPKGSFSTLEIQRTEQGDSAMYLCASSDSATNEKLFFGSGTQLSVL.

The chain links TRBV30 to TRBJ1-2, with D tentatively TRBD1 (5 bases). Germline CDR1 and CDR2: GTSNPN and SVGIG (reference sequence). V shed 3 bases and J shed 6 bases, with 14 bases lying between them. The CDR3 has 13 amino acids. CDR3 sequence reads: CAWRETVWDGYTF. The CDR3 DNA reads as TGTGCCTGGAGGGAGACAGTTTGGGATGGCTACACCTTC. Together with reference TRBV30 and TRBJ1-2, the CDR3 gives the full variable domain: SQTIHQWPATLVQPVGSPLSLECTVEGTSNPNLYWYRQAAGRGLQLLFYSVGIGQISSEVPQNLSASRPQDRQFILSSKKLLLSDSGFYLCAWRETVWDGYTFGSGTRLTVV.

The chain carries TRBV2 and TRBJ2-3; D not certain. V lost 5 bases and J 6 bases, leaving 6 bases between the germline ends. The CDR3 consists of 11 residues. Germline lookup yields CDR1 SNHLY and CDR2 FYNNEI. The DNA for the CDR3 is TGTGCCAGCAGTTCCCGGGATACGCAGTATTTT. Protein sequence: CASSSRDTQYF.

With regard to this clone: Other DNA sequences within the sample encode an identical CDR3. This chain uses TRBV2 with TRBJ1-2; D is perhaps TRBD1 (5 bases). Trimming took 3 bases from V and 12 from J, leaving 20 bases between them. Germline CDR1 and CDR2: SNHLY and FYNNEI. The length of the CDR3 is 14 residues. The CDR3 loop reads CASSEALRRGGNTF. The CDR3 DNA is TGTGCCAGCAGTGAGGCGCTTCGGAGGGGCGGGAACACCTTC. The whole variable domain, remainder taken from reference TRBV2 and TRBJ1-2, is EPEVTQTPSHQVTQMGQEVILRCVPISNHLYFYWYRQILGQKVEFLVSFYNNEISEKSEIFDDQFSVERPDGSNFTLKIRSTKLEDSAMYFCASSEALRRGGNTFGSGTRLTVV.